This T cell receptor beta chain was captured by sequencing in a study of regulatory T cells in long-lasting Graves disease. Researchers made TCR beta libraries by using iRepertoire HTBI primers and running Arm-PCR on CDR3 regions. TCRdb called the multiplex PCR reads again in MiXCR, with one record for every CDR3 protein. Of 420,000 or so distinct CDR3 sequences listed, roughly a quarter are singletons. The germline V gene encodes CDR1 MDHEN and CDR2 SYDVKM. Unmatched junction bases numbered 7, after V lost 2 bases and J lost 3 bases. This CDR3 region has 16 residues. A note on this clonotype: Its antigen is as yet unknown.

Study findings and constraints: Persistent cases of Graves' showed reduced TCR diversity relative to newly diagnosed patients. Favored gene segments in persistent disease were TRBV28, TRBJ1-2 and TRBJ2-5.

Time point reported: persistent/refractory GD, antithyroid drugs over 5 years with positive TRAb. The TCR library was made from RNA extracted from PBMCs. An endocrinology department in Xi'an, China, recruited the patients. The collection involved drawing 7.5 to 9.5 milliliters of peripheral blood into EDTA tubes. The specimen comprised peripheral blood mononuclear cells (PBMCs), sampled when the disease was refractory, from a patient treated with antithyroid drugs. The clonotype was recovered from a female donor with Graves disease. The chain couples TRBV28 to TRBJ1-5; 7 bases agree with TRBD1. Here the CDR3 reads CASSLRYRGDNQPQHF. The CDR3 nucleotides are TGTGCCAGCAGTTTAAGGTACAGGGGCGACAATCAGCCCCAGCATTTT.